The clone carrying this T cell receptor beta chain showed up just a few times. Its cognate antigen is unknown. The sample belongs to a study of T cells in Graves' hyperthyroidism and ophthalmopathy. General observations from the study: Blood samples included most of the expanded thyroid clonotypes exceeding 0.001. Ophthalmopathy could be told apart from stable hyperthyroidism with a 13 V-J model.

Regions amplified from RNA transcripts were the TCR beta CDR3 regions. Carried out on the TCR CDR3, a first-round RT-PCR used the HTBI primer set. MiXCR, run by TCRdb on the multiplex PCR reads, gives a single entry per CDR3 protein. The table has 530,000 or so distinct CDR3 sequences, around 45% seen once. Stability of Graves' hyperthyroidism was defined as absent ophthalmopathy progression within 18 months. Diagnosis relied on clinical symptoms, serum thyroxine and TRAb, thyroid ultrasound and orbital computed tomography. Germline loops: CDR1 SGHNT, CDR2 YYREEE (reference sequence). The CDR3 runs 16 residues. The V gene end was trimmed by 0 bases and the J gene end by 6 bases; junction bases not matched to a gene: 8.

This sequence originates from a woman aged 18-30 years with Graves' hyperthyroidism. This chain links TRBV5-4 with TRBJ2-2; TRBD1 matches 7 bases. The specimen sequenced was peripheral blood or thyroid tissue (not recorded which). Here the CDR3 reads CASSLGGGIFAGELFF. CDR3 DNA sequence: TGTGCCAGCAGCTTGGGAGGGGGCATCTTTGCCGGGGAGCTGTTTTTT.